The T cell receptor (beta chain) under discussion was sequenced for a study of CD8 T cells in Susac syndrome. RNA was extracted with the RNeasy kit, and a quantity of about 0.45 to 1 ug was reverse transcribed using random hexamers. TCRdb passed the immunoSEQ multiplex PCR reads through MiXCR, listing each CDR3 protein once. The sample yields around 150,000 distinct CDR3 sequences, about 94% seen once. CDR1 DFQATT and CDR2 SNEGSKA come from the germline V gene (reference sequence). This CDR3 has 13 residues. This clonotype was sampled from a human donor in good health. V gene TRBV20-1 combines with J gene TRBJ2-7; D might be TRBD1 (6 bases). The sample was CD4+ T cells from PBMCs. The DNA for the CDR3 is TGCAGCCCGACGGGACAACTTGCCTACGAGCAGTACTTC. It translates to CSPTGQLAYEQYF.